This T cell receptor beta chain is drawn from a study of shared clonotypes between healthy human individuals. Overall study findings and caveats: Across a handful of donors, naive CD4 shared around 5.4%, naive CD8 more than 3%, memory CD4 roughly 2.4%, memory CD8 0.4% to 0.5%.

A note on this clone: As yet, its antigen is unknown.

The V gene's germline CDR1 is SEHNR and CDR2 FQNEAQ (reference sequence). CDR3 length: 14 residues. J was trimmed by 2 bases and V by 11 bases; bases with no gene match: 6. Profiled with immunoSEQ multiplex PCR; TCRdb holds only in-frame clones, not every one. The sample lists nearly 750,000 clones, around 70% seen once, with approximately 1.7% in the top ten. All of the donors resided in Nashville, Tennessee, and each was a Caucasian adult. The CD4+ fraction was divided into a CD45RA+ naive subset and a CD45RA-negative memory subset. The clonotype was recovered from a woman in her 30s in good health. Sequencing was done on a sample of memory CD4+ T cells sorted from blood. Sample subset: CD45RA-negative fraction. The chain is built from TRBV7-9 and TRBJ2-3; 11 bases match TRBD2. Written as DNA, the CDR3 is TGTGCCGGAAATAGCGGGAGGGCCACAGATACGCAGTATTTT. This codes for CAGNSGRATDTQYF.